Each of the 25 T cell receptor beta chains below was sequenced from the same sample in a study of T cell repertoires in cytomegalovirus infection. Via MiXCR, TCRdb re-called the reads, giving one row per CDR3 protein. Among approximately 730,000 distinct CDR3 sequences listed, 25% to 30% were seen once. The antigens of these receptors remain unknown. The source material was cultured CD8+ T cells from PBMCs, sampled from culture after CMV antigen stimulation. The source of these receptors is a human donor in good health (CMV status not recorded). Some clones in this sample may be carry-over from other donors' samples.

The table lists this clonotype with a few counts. CDR3 amino acids: CASSLARGQGRTYGYTF. The CDR3 coding sequence is TGTGCCAGCAGCTTAGCCAGGGGACAGGGGAGGACCTATGGCTACACCTTC. V and J are TRBV7-8 and TRBJ1-2; TRBD1 agrees at 10 bases. Germline V lookup: CDR1 SGHVS, CDR2 FQNEAQ. The V gene end was trimmed by 0 bases and the J gene end by 4 bases; junction bases not matched to a gene: 8. The CDR3 consists of 17 residues.

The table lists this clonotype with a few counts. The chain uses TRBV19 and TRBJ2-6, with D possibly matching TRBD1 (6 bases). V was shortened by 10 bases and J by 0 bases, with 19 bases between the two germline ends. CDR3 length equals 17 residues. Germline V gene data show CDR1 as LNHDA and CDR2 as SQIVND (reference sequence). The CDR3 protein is CATRRDTANSGANVLTF. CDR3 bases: TGTGCCACCCGCCGGGACACGGCTAACTCTGGGGCCAACGTCCTGACTTTC.

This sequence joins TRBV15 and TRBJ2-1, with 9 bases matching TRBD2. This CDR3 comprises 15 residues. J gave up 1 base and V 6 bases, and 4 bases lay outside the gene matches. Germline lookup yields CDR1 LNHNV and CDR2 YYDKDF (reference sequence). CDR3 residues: CATRASGDSYNEQFF. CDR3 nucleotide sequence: TGTGCCACCAGGGCTAGCGGGGATTCCTACAATGAGCAGTTCTTC.

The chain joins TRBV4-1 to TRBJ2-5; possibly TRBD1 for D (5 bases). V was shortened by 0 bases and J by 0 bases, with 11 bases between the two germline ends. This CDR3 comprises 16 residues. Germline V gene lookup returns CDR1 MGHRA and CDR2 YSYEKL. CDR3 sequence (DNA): TGCGCCAGCAGCCAAGATCCAGGGATGTACCAAGAGACCCAGTACTTC. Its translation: CASSQDPGMYQETQYF.

This CDR3 reads CASSLDSPWGGGRYNEQFF. DNA of the CDR3: TGTGCCAGCAGCTTAGATTCCCCCTGGGGGGGGGGCCGATACAATGAGCAGTTCTTC. V is TRBV7-2 and J is TRBJ2-1, with D possibly matching TRBD2 (7 bases). The CDR3 has 19 residues. The V end was cut by 1 base, the J end by 4 bases, with 23 bases between. The V gene's germline CDR1 is SGHTA and CDR2 FQGNSA.

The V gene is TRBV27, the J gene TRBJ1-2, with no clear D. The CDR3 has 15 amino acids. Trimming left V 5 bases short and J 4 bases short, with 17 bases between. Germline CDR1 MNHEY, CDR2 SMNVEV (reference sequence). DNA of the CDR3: TGTGCCAGCAGTCCTAGAGCGCTTGGAGTCTATGGCTACACCTTC. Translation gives CASSPRALGVYGYTF.

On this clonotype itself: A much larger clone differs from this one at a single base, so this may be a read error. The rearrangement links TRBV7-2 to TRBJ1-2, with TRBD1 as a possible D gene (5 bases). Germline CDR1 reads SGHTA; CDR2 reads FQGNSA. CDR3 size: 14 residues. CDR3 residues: CVSSLGRSGYGYTF. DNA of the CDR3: TGTGTCAGCAGCTTGGGACGGTCGGGGTATGGCTACACCTTC. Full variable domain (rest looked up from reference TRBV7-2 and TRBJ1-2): GAGVSQSPSNKVTEKGKDVELRCDPISGHTALYWYRQSLGQGLEFLIYFQGNSAPDKSGLPSDRFSAERTGGSVSTLTIQRTQQEDSAVYLCVSSLGRSGYGYTFGSGTRLTVV.

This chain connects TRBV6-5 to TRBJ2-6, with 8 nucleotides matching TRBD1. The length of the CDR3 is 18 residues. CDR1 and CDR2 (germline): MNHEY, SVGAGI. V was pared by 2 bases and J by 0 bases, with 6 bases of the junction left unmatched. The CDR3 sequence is CASSYGTGGFSGANVLTF. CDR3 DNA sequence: TGTGCCAGCAGTTACGGGACAGGAGGTTTCTCTGGGGCCAACGTCCTGACTTTC.

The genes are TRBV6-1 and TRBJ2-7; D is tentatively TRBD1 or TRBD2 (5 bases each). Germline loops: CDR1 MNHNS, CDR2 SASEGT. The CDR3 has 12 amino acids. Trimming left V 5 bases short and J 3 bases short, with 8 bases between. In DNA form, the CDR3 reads TGTGCCAGCAGTTGGGACCGCTACGAGCAGTACTTC. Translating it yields CASSWDRYEQYF.

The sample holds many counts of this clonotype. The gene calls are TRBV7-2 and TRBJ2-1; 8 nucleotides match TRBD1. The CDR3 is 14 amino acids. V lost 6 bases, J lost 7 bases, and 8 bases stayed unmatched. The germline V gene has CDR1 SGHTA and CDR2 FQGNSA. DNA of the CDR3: TGTGCCAGCAGTGGCCAGGGGGCGCGGAATGAGCAGTTCTTC. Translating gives CASSGQGARNEQFF.

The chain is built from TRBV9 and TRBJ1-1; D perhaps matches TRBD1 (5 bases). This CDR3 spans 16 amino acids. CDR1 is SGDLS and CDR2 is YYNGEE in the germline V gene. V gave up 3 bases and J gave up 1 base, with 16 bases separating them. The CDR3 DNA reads TGTGCCAGCAGCGAGGGACCCGCGGGGGGGAACACTGAAGCTTTCTTT. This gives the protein CASSEGPAGGNTEAFF.

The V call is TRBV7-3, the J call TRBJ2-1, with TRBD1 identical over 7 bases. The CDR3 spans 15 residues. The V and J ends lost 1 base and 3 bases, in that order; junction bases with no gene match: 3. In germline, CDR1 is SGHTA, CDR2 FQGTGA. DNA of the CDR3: TGTGCCAGCAGCTTAATGACAGGGCACTACAATGAGCAGTTCTTC. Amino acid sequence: CASSLMTGHYNEQFF. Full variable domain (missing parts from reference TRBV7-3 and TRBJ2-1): GAGVSQTPSNKVTEKGKYVELRCDPISGHTALYWYRQSLGQGPEFLIYFQGTGAADDSGLPNDRFFAVRPEGSVSTLKIQRTERGDSAVYLCASSLMTGHYNEQFFGPGTRLTVL.

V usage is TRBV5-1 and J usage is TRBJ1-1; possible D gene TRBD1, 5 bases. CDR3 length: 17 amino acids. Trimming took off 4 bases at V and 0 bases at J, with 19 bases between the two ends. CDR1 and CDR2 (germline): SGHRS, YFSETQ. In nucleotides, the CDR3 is TGCGCCAGCAGCCCCCGGGGCGGTAGGGGTATGAACACTGAAGCTTTCTTT. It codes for CASSPRGGRGMNTEAFF.

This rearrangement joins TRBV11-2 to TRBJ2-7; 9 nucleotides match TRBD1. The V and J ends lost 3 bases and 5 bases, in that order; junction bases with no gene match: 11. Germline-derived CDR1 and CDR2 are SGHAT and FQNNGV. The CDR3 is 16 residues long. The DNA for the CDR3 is TGTGCCAGCAGCTTGGGGGACAGGGCGCCTGCCAACGAGCAGTACTTC. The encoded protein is CASSLGDRAPANEQYF.

The CDR3: CASSYTRPGQQIPLHF. The CDR3, as DNA: TGTGCCAGCAGTTACACGCGGCCGGGACAGCAAATACCCCTCCACTTT. The chain couples TRBV6-1 to TRBJ1-6; 7 bases map to TRBD1. Germline values: CDR1 MNHNS, CDR2 SASEGT. The CDR3 is 16 residues long. J lost 12 bases, V lost 5 bases, and 16 bases had no gene match.

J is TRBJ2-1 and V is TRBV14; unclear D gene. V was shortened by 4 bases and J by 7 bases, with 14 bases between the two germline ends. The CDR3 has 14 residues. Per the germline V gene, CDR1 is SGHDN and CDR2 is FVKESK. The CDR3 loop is CASSPRVARNEQFF. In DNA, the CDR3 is TGTGCCAGCAGCCCCCGGGTTGCTAGGAATGAGCAGTTCTTC.

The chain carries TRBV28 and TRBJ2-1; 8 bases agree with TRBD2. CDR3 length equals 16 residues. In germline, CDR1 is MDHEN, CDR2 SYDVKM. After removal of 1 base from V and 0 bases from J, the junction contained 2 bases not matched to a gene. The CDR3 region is CASSLYRGGSYNEQFF. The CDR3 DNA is TGTGCCAGCAGTTTATACCGGGGGGGCTCCTACAATGAGCAGTTCTTC.

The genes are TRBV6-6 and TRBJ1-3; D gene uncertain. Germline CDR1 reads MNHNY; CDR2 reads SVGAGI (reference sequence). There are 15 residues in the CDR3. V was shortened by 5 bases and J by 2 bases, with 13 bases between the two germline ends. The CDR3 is CASSAWTGAGNTIYF. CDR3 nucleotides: TGTGCCAGCAGTGCCTGGACTGGGGCTGGAAACACCATATATTTT.

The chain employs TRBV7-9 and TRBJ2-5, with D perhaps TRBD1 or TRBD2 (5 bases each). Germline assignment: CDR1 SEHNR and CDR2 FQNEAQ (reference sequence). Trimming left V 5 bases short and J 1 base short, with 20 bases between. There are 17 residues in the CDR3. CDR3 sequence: CASSAPKAPGPQETQYF. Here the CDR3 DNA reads TGTGCCAGCAGCGCACCCAAAGCACCGGGGCCCCAAGAGACCCAGTACTTC.

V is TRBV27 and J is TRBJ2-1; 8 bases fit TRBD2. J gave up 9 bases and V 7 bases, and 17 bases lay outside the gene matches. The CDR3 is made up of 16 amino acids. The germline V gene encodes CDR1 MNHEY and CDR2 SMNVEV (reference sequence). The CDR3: CASTLLAGGAFGEQFF. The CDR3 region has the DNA TGTGCCAGCACCTTGCTCGCCGGGGGGGCCTTCGGTGAGCAGTTCTTC.

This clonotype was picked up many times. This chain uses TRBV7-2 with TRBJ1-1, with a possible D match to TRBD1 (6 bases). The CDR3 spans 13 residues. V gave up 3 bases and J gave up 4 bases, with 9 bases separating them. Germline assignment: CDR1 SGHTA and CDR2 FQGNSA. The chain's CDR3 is CASSFLGGTEAFF. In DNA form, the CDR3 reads TGTGCCAGCAGCTTTCTAGGGGGCACTGAAGCTTTCTTT.

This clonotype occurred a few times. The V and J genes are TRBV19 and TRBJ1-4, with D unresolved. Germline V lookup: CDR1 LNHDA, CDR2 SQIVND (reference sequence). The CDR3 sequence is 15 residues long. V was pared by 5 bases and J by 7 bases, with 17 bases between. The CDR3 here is CASSGTPTLGEKLFF. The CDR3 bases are TGTGCCAGTAGTGGAACACCTACACTGGGTGAAAAACTGTTTTTT.

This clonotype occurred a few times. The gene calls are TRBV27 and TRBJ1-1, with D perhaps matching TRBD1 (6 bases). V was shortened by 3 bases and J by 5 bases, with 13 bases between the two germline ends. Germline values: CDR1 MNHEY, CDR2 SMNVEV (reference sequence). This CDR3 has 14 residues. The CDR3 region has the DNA TGTGCCAGCAGTTTTCTGGGGGCGAGGACTGAAGCTTTCTTT. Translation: CASSFLGARTEAFF.

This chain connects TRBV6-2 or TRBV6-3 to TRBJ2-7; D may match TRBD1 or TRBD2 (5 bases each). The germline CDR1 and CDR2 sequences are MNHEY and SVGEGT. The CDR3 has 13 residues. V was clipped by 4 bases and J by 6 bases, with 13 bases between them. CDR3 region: CASSSGGRGEQYV. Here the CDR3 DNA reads TGTGCCAGCAGTTCTGGGGGACGGGGCGAGCAGTACGTC.

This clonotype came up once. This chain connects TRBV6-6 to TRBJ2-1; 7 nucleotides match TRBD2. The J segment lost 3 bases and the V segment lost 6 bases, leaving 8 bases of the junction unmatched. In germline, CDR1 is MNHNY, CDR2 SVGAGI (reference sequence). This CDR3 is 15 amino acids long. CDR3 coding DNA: TGTGCCAGCAGACCACGGGGGGACCGCTACAATGAGCAGTTCTTC. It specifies CASRPRGDRYNEQFF.